The T cell receptor beta chain under discussion was sequenced for a study of cytomegalovirus exposure and HLA in healthy donors. This PCR relied on a set of 60 Vbeta primers and 13 Jbeta primers. Sequenced by immunoSEQ multiplex PCR; TCRdb stores in-frame clones only, minus some. The data contain about 84,000 clones, around 90% of them singletons. There are 15 residues in the CDR3. The trim removed 5 bases at V and 0 bases at J, leaving 5 bases unmatched. The germline V gene has CDR1 MNHEY and CDR2 SVGAGI. This sequence originates from a man aged 18 to 29 in good health and CMV-seronegative. This chain uses TRBV6-5 with TRBJ1-1; 8 bases match TRBD1. Specimen: PBMCs. The CDR3 DNA sequence: TGTGCCAGCAGTCGACAGGGGAGGGTGAACACTGAAGCTTTCTTT. Translation gives CASSRQGRVNTEAFF.